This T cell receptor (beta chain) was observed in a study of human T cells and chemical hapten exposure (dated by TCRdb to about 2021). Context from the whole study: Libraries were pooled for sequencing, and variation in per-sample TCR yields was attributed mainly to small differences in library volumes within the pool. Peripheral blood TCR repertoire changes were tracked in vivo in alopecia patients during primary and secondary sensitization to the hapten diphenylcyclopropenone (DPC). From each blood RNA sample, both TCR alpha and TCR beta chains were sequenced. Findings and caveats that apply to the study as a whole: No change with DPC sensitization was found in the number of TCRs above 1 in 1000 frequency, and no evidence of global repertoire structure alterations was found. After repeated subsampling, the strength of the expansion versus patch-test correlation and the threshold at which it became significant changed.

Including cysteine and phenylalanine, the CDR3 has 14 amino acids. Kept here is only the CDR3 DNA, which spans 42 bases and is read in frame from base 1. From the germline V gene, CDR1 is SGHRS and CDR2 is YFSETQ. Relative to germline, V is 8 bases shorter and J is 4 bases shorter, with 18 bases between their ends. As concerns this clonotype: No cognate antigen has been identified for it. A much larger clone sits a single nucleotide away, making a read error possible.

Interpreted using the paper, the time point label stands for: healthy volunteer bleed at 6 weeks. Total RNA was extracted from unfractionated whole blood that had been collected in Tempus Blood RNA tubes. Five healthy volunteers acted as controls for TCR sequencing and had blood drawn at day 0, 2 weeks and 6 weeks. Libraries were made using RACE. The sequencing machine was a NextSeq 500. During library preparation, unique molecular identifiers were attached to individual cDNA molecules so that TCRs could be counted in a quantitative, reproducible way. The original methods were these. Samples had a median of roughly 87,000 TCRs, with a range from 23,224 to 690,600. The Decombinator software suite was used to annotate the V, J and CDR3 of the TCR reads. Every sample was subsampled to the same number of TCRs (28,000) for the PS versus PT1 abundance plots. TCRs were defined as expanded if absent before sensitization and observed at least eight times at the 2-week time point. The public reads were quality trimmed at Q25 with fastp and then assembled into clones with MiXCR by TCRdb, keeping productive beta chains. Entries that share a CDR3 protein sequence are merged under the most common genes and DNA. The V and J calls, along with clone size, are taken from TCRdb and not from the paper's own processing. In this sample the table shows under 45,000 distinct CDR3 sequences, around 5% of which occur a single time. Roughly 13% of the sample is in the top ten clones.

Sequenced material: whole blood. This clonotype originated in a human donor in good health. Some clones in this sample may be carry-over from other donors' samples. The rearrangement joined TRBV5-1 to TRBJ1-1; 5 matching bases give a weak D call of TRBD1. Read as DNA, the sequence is TGCGCCAGGAGCGTGGACCGGGGGGGCACTGAAGCTTTCTTT. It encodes CARSVDRGGTEAFF.